This record concerns one T cell receptor (beta chain) sequence. Germline CDR1 is PRHDT and CDR2 is FYEKMQ (reference sequence). Trimming stripped 5 bases from V and 0 bases from J, with 10 bases between. This CDR3 contains 14 residues. Amplified regions were TCR beta CDR3 sequences from RNA transcripts. During a first-round RT-PCR of the TCR CDR3, the HTBI primer set was used. TCRdb passed the multiplex PCR reads through MiXCR, listing each CDR3 protein once. The sample includes a few hundred thousand distinct CDR3 sequences, 15% to 20% of them seen just once. Any patient presenting with uncontrolled infection, other autoimmune disease, pregnancy or lactation was left out. The sample belongs to a study of T cells in Graves' hyperthyroidism and ophthalmopathy.

The specimen was blood. The chain has TRBV13 and TRBJ2-5, with D perhaps TRBD1 (5 bases). The sequence derives from a young man with Graves' ophthalmopathy. The CDR3 region is CASSPGAYQETQYF. CDR3 DNA sequence: TGTGCCAGCAGCCCTGGGGCCTACCAAGAGACCCAGTACTTC.